The source of this T cell receptor (beta chain) is a study of OX40 agonist ivuxolimab in advanced cancers. For the study at large: Patients took ivuxolimab, an agonistic anti-OX40 (CD134) antibody. The dose-escalation cohort had hepatocellular carcinoma, melanoma, renal cell or head and neck cancer.

Some clones are missing from TCRdb's copy, which holds only in-frame ones; the method was immunoSEQ multiplex PCR. The sample consists of 70,000 or so clones, 88% of them appearing once. V lost 7 bases to trimming and J lost 4 bases; unmatched junction nucleotides: 13. Germline V gene sequence: CDR1 MDHEN, CDR2 SYDVKM. There are 17 residues in the CDR3. This clone was found a few times. Its specificity is not known. Points from the study as a whole: A proportion of nonresponders additionally exhibited low normalized T-cell clonal expansion.

This sequence originates from an adult with an advanced solid tumor such as melanoma, head and neck, liver or kidney cancer. The V and J genes are TRBV28 and TRBJ1-5, with 10 bases matching TRBD1. Sequenced material: CD4+ or CD8+ T cells sorted from blood, taken in a trial of the OX40 agonist ivuxolimab. The CDR3 DNA reads TGTGCCAGCAATAGAGGGACAGGGGTACGAGGTAATCAGCCCCAGCATTTT. As protein: CASNRGTGVRGNQPQHF.